The rows below give T cell receptor beta chains drawn from one sample of a study of blood T cell repertoires in COVID-19. Here immunoSEQ multiplex PCR was the method, and the copy in TCRdb shows in-frame clones only, minus some. In the table there are around 150,000 clones, over 85% of which are singletons. The sequenced sample was peripheral blood. These receptors all stem from a woman in her sixties with COVID-19, enrolled during active disease. Both conserved end residues are part of each CDR3. A D gene is named only where the DNA matches it firmly. A row's size may be missing; if present it is once, few, many or a size class.

clone_size d_call j_call v_call cdr3_nt cdr3_aa
. . TRBJ1-4 TRBV27 TGTGCCAGCAGTTTATCGGGGGCGCATAATGAAAAACTGTTTTTT CASSLSGAHNEKLFF
. . TRBJ2-5 TRBV5-1 TGCGCCACCACAGAGGGTCGGGGTCCGGGCCAAGAGACCCAGTACTTC CATTEGRGPGQETQYF
. . TRBJ1-6 TRBV28 TGTGCCAGCAGTTTCAAGGGGGGGCTCAACTACCCCCCACCCCTCCACTTT CASSFKGGLNYPPPLHF
. . TRBJ1-2 TRBV9 TGTGCCAGCAGCGTAGCGCTATCTAACCCCTATTATGGCTACACCTTC CASSVALSNPYYGYTF
. TRBD1 TRBJ1-2 TRBV3-1/TRBV3-2 TGTGCCAGCAGCCAACATGACAGGGCGGTTAGCGGCTACACCTTC CASSQHDRAVSGYTF
. . TRBJ1-2 TRBV5-4 TGTGCCAGCAGCTTGGAGGGGAACGGCTACACCTTC CASSLEGNGYTF
. . TRBJ2-7 TRBV21-1 TGTGCCAGCGGCAGGGGCCGCGCCTACGAGCAGTACTTC CASGRGRAYEQYF
. TRBD1 TRBJ1-6 TRBV4-1 TGCGCCAGCAGCCAAGTCAGGGGGCATTCACCCCTCCACTTT CASSQVRGHSPLHF
. TRBD1 TRBJ2-2 TRBV6-2/TRBV6-3 TGTGCCAGCAGTTACGCGCACAGGGGGACCGGGGAGCTGTTTTTT CASSYAHRGTGELFF
. . TRBJ1-1 TRBV7-2 TGTGCCAGCAGCTTCGGTCCCAAGTACACTGAAGCTTTCTTT CASSFGPKYTEAFF
. . TRBJ1-5 TRBV5-5 TGTGCCAGCAGCCAAACTGGGGGGGCCGGTCAGCCCCAGCATTTT CASSQTGGAGQPQHF
few TRBD1 TRBJ1-2 TRBV18 TGTGCCAGCTCACCCGGGACAGGGTCTAACTATGGCTACACCTTC CASSPGTGSNYGYTF
. . TRBJ2-7 TRBV5-6 TGTGCCAGCAGTGCCGGGGGGCGGTACGGGTACGAGCAGTACTTC CASSAGGRYGYEQYF
. . TRBJ1-1 TRBV19 TGTGCCAGTAGTATAATGGGGGGTCAAGGAATAGGCACTGAAGCTTTCTTT CASSIMGGQGIGTEAFF
. TRBD1 TRBJ2-2 TRBV7-6 TGTGCCAGCAGCTTTATGGGACAGGCGAACACCGGGGAGCTGTTTTTT CASSFMGQANTGELFF
once . TRBJ2-2 TRBV5-4 TGTGCCAGCAGCTTGGACGCGAGGGAGCTGTTTTTT CASSLDARELFF
. . TRBJ2-5 TRBV3-1/TRBV3-2 TGTGCCAGCAGCCAAATTTCGGAGACCCAGTACTTC CASSQISETQYF
once . TRBJ1-1 TRBV6-5 TGTGCCAGCAGTACCCCGGGAGGGATGGAAACTGAAGCTTTCTTT CASSTPGGMETEAFF
once TRBD2 TRBJ2-1 TRBV19 TGTGCCAGTAGTATAGGACCCAGCGGGGGGGCGAATGAGCAGTTCTTC CASSIGPSGGANEQFF
. . TRBJ1-2 TRBV6-5 TGTGCCAGCAGTTACCGTACACCGGGCCAGGGCTATGGCTACACCTTC CASSYRTPGQGYGYTF
. TRBD1 TRBJ1-1 TRBV4-3 TGCGCCAGCAGCCAAGATGGACAGGGTAACACTGAAGCTTTCTTT CASSQDGQGNTEAFF
. . TRBJ1-2 TRBV5-1 TGCGCCAGCAGCTTGTCGAGGGATTCTAACTATGGCTACACCTTC CASSLSRDSNYGYTF
. TRBD2 TRBJ2-1 TRBV29-1 TGCAGCGTCGGGGGGGGCGATGAGCAGTTCTTC CSVGGGDEQFF
. TRBD1 TRBJ1-5 TRBV6-2/TRBV6-3 TGTGCCAGCAGTTGGGGACAGGGAAAAGGGCAGCCCCAGCATTTT CASSWGQGKGQPQHF
. . TRBJ2-3 TRBV4-3 TGCGCCAGCAGCCAGGGTACTAGGGGGGGGGCAGATACGCAGTATTTT CASSQGTRGGADTQYF
. . TRBJ1-1 TRBV19 TGTGCCAGTAGTACCTTGACAGGAGAGAACACTGAAGCTTTCTTT CASSTLTGENTEAFF
. . TRBJ2-3 TRBV2 TGTGCCATCCCGGGGACTCCCTCTCTCCGCACAGATACGCAGTATTTT CAIPGTPSLRTDTQYF
. TRBD2 TRBJ2-5 TRBV2 TGTGCCAGCAGGAGGACTAGCGGGGGGGGACGAGAGACCCAGTACTTC CASRRTSGGGRETQYF
. TRBD2 TRBJ2-7 TRBV7-2 TGTGCCAGCAGCCTGACTAGCGGGCTATACGAGCAGTACTTC CASSLTSGLYEQYF
. TRBD2 TRBJ2-1 TRBV29-1 TGCAGCGTTGAAGCTAGCGGGGGATACAATGAGCAGTTCTTC CSVEASGGYNEQFF
once . TRBJ2-2 TRBV2 TGTGCCAGCAGTGAAGCGGCGGTGAACACCGGGGAGCTGTTTTTT CASSEAAVNTGELFF
. . TRBJ1-6 TRBV2 TGTGCCAGCAGTGTGGGGGGGATAATGAATAATTCACCCCTCCACTTT CASSVGGIMNNSPLHF
. TRBD2 TRBJ2-1 TRBV7-2 TGTGCCAGCAGCTTAGTCGCGGGGGACTACAATGAGCAGTTCTTC CASSLVAGDYNEQFF
. . TRBJ1-4 TRBV3-1/TRBV3-2 TGTGCCAGCAGCCAAGATCTTTCTGATACTCGGGAGTTTTTT CASSQDLSDTREFF
. . TRBJ1-2 TRBV9 TGTGCCAGCAGCGTAGAACTGGGGCGGTATGGCTACACCTTC CASSVELGRYGYTF
. . TRBJ1-3 TRBV6-5 TGTGCCAGCAGTTACTCGAGGAAGACGGAAAACACCATATATTTT CASSYSRKTENTIYF
. TRBD2 TRBJ2-2 TRBV6-6 TGTGCCAGCAGTCGACTAGCGGGGAAGAACACCGGGGAGCTGTTTTTT CASSRLAGKNTGELFF
. TRBD1 TRBJ2-2 TRBV27 TGTGCCAGCAGTCGACAGGGCGCGCGCACCGGGGAGCTGTTTTTT CASSRQGARTGELFF
. . TRBJ1-1 TRBV19 TGTGCCAGTAGTACAGGGCTCACTGAAGCTTTCTTT CASSTGLTEAFF
. . TRBJ1-5 TRBV6-1 TGTGCCAGCAGTGACCCAGCGGCCAGAGAGCGCGGTCAGCCCCAGCATTTT CASSDPAARERGQPQHF
. TRBD1 TRBJ1-6 TRBV4-1 TGCGCCAGCAGCCAGGGGACAGGGAATTCACCCCTCCACTTT CASSQGTGNSPLHF
. TRBD1 TRBJ2-3 TRBV10-3 TGTGCCATCAGTGAGTCCCGACAGGGCCTTAGCACAGATACGCAGTATTTT CAISESRQGLSTDTQYF
. . TRBJ1-3 TRBV3-1/TRBV3-2 TGTGCCAGCAGCCCCCCCGCAGGCTCTGGAAACACCATATATTTT CASSPPAGSGNTIYF
. TRBD1 TRBJ1-5 TRBV27 TGTGCCAGCAGTTACAGGGGCCAGCCCCAGCATTTT CASSYRGQPQHF
once . TRBJ2-1 TRBV6-5 TGTGCCAGCATCAGAACTAGGTCTAATGAGCAGTTCTTC CASIRTRSNEQFF
. TRBD1 TRBJ1-1 TRBV29-1 TGCAGCGTTGAGTGGGACAGGGGAGCTTTCTTT CSVEWDRGAFF
once TRBD2 TRBJ2-5 TRBV6-5 TGTGCCAGCAGTAGAAGCGGGGGGCTTCAAGAGACCCAGTACTTC CASSRSGGLQETQYF
once . TRBJ1-1 TRBV30 TGTGCCTGGAGTGTACTGATGAACACTGAAGCTTTCTTT CAWSVLMNTEAFF
. . TRBJ1-1 TRBV7-9 TGTGCCAGCAGCTTAGAGGGACTTGGCACTGAAGCTTTCTTT CASSLEGLGTEAFF
. . TRBJ1-3 TRBV4-1 TGCGCCAGCAGCCAAGGTCAAGCTCAAGGCAGGGCTGGAAACACCATATATTTT CASSQGQAQGRAGNTIYF
. TRBD1 TRBJ1-2 TRBV15 TGTGCCACCAGCAGAGGACAGGGGGACTATGGCTACACCTTC CATSRGQGDYGYTF
. . TRBJ2-1 TRBV7-9 TGTGCCAGCAGTCTCATGGGAGTAAATGAGCAGTTCTTC CASSLMGVNEQFF
. . TRBJ1-5 TRBV6-1 TGTGCCAGCAGTGACGGTGATCAGCCCCAGCATTTT CASSDGDQPQHF
. . TRBJ1-5 TRBV4-2 TGTGCCAGCAGCCAAGATTTAGGGGGGGGGAGAAATCAGCCCCAGCATTTT CASSQDLGGGRNQPQHF
. TRBD1 TRBJ1-5 TRBV28 TGTGCCAGCAGTTCCAGACAGGGGGCCTTTCAGCCCCAGCATTTT CASSSRQGAFQPQHF
. . TRBJ1-2 TRBV5-6 TGTGCCAGCAGCCTTGGGACACCGAATGGCTACACCTTC CASSLGTPNGYTF
. TRBD1 TRBJ2-3 TRBV11-2 TGTGCCAGCAGCTCAAACAGGGGTAGGGGCACGCAGTATTTT CASSSNRGRGTQYF
once . TRBJ2-5 TRBV11-2 TGTGCCAGCAGCCCAAACAGGGTTGGGACCCAGTACTTC CASSPNRVGTQYF
. . TRBJ1-1 TRBV6-2/TRBV6-3 TGTGCCAGCAGTTACTCGATTTGGGGACAGAACACTGAAGCTTTCTTT CASSYSIWGQNTEAFF